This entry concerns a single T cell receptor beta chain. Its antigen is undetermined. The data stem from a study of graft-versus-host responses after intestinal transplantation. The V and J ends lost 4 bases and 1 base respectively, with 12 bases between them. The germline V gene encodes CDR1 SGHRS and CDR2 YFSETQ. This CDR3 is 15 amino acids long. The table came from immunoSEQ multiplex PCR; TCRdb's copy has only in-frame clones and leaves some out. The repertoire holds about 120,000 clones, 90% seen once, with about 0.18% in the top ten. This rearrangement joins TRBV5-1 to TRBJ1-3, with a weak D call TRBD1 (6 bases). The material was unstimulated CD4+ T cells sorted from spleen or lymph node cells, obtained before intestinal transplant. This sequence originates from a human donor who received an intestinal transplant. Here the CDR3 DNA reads TGCGCCAGCAGCCCGGGACATCAATCTGGAAACACCATATATTTT. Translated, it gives CASSPGHQSGNTIYF.